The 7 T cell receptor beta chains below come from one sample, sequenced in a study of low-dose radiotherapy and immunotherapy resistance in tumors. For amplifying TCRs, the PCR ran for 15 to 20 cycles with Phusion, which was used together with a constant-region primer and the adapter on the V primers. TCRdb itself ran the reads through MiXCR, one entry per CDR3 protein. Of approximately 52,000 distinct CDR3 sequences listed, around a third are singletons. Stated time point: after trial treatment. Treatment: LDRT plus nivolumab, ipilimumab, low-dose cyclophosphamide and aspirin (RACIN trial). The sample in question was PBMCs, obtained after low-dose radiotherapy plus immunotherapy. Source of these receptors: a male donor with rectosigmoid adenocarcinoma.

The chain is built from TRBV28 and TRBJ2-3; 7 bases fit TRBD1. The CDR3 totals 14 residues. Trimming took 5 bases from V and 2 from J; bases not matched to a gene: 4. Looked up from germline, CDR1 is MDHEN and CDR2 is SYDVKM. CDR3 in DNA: TGTGCCAGCAGTCCCGGGACAGACACAGATACGCAGTATTTT. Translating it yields CASSPGTDTDTQYF. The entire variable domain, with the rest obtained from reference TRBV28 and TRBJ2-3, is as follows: DVKVTQSSRYLVKRTGEKVFLECVQDMDHENMFWYRQDPGLGLRLIYFSYDVKMKEKGDIPEGYSVSREKKERFSLILESASTNQTSMYLCASSPGTDTDTQYFGPGTRLTVL.

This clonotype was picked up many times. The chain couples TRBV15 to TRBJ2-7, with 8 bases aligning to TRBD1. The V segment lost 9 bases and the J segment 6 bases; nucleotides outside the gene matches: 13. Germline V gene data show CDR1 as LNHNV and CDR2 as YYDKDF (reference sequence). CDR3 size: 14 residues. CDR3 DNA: TGTGCCACGAGCCGGGACAGGATAACCGTCGAGCAGTACTTC. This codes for CATSRDRITVEQYF. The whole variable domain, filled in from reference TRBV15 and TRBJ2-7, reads DAMVIQNPRYQVTQFGKPVTLSCSQTLNHNVMYWYQQKSSQAPKLLFHYYDKDFNNEADTPDNFQSRRPNTSFCFLDIRSPGLGDTAMYLCATSRDRITVEQYFGPGTRLTVT.

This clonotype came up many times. CDR3 sequence (DNA): TGTGCCAGCAGCGACACTTCAGGGGGCGCTGGGCAGCCCCAGCATTTT. Its protein product is CASSDTSGGAGQPQHF. This chain connects TRBV7-9 to TRBJ1-5; 8 bases align to TRBD1. V gave up 5 bases and J gave up 7 bases; unmatched junction bases: 13. The CDR3 contains 16 residues. Germline V gives CDR1 SEHNR, CDR2 FQNEAQ (reference sequence). Complete variable domain (other parts from reference TRBV7-9 and TRBJ1-5): DTGVSQNPRHKITKRGQNVTFRCDPISEHNRLYWYRQTLGQGPEFLTYFQNEAQLEKSRLLSDRFSAERPKGSFSTLEIQRTEQGDSAMYLCASSDTSGGAGQPQHFGDGTRLSIL.

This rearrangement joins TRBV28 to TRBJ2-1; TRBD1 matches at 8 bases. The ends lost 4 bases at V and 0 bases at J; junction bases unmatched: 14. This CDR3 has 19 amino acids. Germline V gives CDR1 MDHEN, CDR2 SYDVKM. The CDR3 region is CASSYRLTGAKSSYNEQFF. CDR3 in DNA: TGTGCCAGCAGTTACCGCCTGACAGGGGCAAAAAGCTCCTACAATGAGCAGTTCTTC.

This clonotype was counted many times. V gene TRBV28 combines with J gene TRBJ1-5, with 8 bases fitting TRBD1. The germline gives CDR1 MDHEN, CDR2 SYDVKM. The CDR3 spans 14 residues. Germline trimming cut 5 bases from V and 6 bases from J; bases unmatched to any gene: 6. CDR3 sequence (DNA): TGTGCCAGCAGTATACAGGGGGACGCTCAGCCCCAGCATTTT. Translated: CASSIQGDAQPQHF.

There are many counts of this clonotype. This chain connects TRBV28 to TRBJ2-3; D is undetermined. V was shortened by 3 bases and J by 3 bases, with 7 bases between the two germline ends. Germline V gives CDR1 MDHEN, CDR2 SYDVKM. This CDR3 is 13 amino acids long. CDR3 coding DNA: TGTGCCAGCAGTTTGTACGCGACAGATACGCAGTATTTT. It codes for CASSLYATDTQYF.

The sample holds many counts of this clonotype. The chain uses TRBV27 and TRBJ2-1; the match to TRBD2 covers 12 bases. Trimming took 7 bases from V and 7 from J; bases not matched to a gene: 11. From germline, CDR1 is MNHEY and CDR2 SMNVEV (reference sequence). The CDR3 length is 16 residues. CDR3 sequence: CASIPLAGGPGNEQFF. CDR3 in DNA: TGTGCCAGCATTCCGCTAGCGGGAGGGCCCGGGAATGAGCAGTTCTTC.